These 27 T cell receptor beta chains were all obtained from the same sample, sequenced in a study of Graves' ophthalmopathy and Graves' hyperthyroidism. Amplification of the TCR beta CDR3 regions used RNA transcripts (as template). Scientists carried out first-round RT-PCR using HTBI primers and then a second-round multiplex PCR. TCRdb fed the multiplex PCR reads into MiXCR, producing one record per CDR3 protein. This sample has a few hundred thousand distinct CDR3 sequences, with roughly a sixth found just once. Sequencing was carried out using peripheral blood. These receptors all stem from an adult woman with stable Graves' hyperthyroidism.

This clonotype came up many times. CDR3 in DNA: TGTGCCAGCAGTCCCCGGTACACTGAAGCTTTCTTT. It specifies CASSPRYTEAFF. The chain has TRBV12-3 or TRBV12-4 and TRBJ1-1; D remains unclear. This CDR3 contains 12 residues. Deletions cut 5 bases from V and 3 bases from J, with 7 bases between.

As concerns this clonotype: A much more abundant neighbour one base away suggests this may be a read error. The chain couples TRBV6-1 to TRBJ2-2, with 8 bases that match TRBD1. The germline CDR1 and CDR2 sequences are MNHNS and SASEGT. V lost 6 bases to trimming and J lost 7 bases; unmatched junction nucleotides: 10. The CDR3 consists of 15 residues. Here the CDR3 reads CASSRQQGDIGELFF. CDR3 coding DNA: TGTGCCAGCAGCAGGCAACAGGGGGATATCGGGGAGCTGTTTTTT.

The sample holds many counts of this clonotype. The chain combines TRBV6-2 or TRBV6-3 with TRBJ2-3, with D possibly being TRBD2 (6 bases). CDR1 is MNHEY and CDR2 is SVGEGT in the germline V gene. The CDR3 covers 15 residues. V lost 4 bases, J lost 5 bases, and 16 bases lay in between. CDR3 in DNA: TGTGCCAGCAGTTCTGGGCGGGATATGGTAGATACGCAGTATTTT. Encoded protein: CASSSGRDMVDTQYF.

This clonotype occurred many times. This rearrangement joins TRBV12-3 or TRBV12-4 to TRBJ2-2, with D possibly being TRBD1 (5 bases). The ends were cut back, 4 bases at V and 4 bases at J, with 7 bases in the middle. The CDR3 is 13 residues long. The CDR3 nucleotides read TGTGCCAGCAGTTGGACAAGCACCGGGGAGCTGTTTTTT. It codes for CASSWTSTGELFF.

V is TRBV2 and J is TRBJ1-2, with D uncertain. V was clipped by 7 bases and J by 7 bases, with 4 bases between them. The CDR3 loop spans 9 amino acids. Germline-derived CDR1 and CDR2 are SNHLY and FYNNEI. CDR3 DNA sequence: TGTGCCAGCAAGAGTGGCTACACCTTC. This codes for CASKSGYTF.

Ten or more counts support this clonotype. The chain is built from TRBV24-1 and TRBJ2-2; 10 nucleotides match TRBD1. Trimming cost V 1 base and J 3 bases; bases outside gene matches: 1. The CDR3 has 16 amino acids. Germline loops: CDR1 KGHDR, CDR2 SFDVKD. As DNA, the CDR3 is TGTGCCACCAGTGATTTAGGGACAGGGGACACCGGGGAGCTGTTTTTT. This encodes CATSDLGTGDTGELFF.

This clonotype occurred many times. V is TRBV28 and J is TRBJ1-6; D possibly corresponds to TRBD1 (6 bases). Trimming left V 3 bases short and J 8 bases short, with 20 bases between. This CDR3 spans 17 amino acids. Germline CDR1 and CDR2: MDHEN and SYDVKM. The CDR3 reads CASSFVRGRGFDSPLHF. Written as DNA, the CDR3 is TGTGCCAGCAGTTTCGTTCGTGGCAGGGGATTTGATTCACCCCTCCACTTT.

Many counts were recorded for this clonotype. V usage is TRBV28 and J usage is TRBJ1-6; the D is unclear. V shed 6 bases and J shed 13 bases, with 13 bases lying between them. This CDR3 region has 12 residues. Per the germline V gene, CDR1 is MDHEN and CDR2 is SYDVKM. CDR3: CASSPTATPLHF. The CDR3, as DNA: TGTGCCAGCAGCCCAACAGCCACTCCCCTCCACTTT.

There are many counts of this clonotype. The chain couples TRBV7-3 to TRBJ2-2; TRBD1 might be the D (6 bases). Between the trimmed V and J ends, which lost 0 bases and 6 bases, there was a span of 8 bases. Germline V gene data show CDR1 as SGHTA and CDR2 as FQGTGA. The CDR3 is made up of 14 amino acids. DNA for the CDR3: TGTGCCAGCAGCTTAACGCAGGGGCCCGGGGAGCTGTTTTTT. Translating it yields CASSLTQGPGELFF.

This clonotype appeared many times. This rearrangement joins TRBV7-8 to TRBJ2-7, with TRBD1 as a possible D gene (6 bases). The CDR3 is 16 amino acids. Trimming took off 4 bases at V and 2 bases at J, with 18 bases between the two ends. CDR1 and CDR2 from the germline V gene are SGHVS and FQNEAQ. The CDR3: CASSSTQGIIPYEQYF. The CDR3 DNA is TGTGCCAGCAGCTCAACTCAGGGGATAATCCCCTACGAGCAGTACTTC.

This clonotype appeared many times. The CDR3 sequence is CASSLTGGNEKLFF. CDR3 DNA sequence: TGTGCCAGCAGCCTGACAGGGGGTAATGAAAAACTGTTTTTT. The chain has TRBV7-8 and TRBJ1-4, with 9 bases aligning to TRBD1. The germline V gene has CDR1 SGHVS and CDR2 FQNEAQ. The CDR3 contains 14 residues. V lost 5 bases to trimming and J lost 4 bases; unmatched junction nucleotides: 2.

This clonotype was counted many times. The CDR3 nucleotides read TGTGCCAGCAGCTTAAAGGGGGGACTAGCGGGAGGTGTGTACGAGCAGTACTTC. Its protein is CASSLKGGLAGGVYEQYF. This chain connects TRBV7-6 to TRBJ2-7; 15 nucleotides line up with TRBD2. The CDR3 runs to 18 residues. Germline V lookup: CDR1 SGHVS, CDR2 FNYEAQ. Trimming cost V 2 bases and J 4 bases; bases outside gene matches: 9.

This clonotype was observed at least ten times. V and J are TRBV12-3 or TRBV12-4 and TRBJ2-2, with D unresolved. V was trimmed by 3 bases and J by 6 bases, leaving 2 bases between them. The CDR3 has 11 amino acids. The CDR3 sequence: CASSFSGELFF. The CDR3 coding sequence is TGTGCCAGCAGTTTTTCCGGGGAGCTGTTTTTT.

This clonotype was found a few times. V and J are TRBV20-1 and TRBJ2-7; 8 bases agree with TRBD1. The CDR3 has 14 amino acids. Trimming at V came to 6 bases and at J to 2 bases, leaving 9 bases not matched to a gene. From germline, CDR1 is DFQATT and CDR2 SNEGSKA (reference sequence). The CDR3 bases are TGCAGTGCCTACTCCGGGACAGGCGCCTACGAGCAGTACTTC. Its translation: CSAYSGTGAYEQYF.

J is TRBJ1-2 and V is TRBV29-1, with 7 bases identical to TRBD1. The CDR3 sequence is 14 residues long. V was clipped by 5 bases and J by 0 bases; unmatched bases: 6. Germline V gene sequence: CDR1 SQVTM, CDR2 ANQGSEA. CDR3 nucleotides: TGCAGCGTTTCACAGGGGATTGCTAACTATGGCTACACCTTC. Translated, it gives CSVSQGIANYGYTF.

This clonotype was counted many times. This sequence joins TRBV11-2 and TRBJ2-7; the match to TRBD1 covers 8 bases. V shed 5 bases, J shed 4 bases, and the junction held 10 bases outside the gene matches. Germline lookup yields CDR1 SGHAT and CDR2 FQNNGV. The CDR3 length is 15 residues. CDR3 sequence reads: CASSLTGQEDYEQYF. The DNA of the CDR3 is TGTGCCAGCAGCCTAACGGGACAGGAGGATTACGAGCAGTACTTC.

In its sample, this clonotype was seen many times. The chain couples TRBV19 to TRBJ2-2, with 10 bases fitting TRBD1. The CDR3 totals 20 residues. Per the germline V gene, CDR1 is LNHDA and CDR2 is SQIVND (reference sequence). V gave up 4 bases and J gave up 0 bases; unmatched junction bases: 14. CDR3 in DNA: TGTGCCAGTAGTAGGACAGGGGGAACTAGACGGGAAACGAACACCGGGGAGCTGTTTTTT. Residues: CASSRTGGTRRETNTGELFF.

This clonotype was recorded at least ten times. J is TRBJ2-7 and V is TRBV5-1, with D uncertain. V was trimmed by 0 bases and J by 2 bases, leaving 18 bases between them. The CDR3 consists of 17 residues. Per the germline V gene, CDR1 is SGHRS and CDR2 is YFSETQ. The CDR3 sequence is CASSLGVSALIPYEQYF. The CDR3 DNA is TGCGCCAGCAGCTTGGGGGTGTCGGCACTGATCCCCTACGAGCAGTACTTC.

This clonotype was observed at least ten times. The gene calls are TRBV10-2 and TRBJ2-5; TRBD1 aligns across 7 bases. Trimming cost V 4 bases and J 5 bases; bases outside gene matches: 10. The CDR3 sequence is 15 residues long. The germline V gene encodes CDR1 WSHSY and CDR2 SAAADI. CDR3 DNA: TGCGCCAGCAGTGTGCCAGGGACAGTGGGGGAGACCCAGTACTTC. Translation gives CASSVPGTVGETQYF.

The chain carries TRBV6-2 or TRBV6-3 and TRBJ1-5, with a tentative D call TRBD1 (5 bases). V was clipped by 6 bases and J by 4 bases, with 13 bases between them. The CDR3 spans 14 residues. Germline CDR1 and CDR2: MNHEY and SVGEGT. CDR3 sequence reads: CASSPRRGNQPQHF. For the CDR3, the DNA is TGTGCCAGCAGCCCCAGGAGGGGTAATCAGCCCCAGCATTTT.

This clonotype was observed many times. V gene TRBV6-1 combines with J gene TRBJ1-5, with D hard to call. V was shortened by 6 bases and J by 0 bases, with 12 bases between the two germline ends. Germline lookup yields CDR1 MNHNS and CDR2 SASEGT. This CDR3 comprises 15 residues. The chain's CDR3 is CASSRTGDSNQPQHF. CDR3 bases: TGTGCCAGCAGCCGGACCGGTGATAGCAATCAGCCCCAGCATTTT.

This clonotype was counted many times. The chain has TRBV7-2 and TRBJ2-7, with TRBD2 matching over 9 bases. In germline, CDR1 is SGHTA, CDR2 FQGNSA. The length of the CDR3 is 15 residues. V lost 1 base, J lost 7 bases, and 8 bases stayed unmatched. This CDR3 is CASSLVGGRAQEQYF. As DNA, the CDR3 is TGTGCCAGCAGCTTAGTGGGCGGGAGGGCCCAGGAGCAGTACTTC.

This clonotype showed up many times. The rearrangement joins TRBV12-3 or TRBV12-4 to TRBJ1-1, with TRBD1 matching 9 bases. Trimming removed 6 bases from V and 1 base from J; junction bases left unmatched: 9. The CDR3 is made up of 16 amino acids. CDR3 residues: CASSPTGGWKNTEAFF. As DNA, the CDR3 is TGTGCCAGCAGCCCTACAGGGGGCTGGAAGAACACTGAAGCTTTCTTT.

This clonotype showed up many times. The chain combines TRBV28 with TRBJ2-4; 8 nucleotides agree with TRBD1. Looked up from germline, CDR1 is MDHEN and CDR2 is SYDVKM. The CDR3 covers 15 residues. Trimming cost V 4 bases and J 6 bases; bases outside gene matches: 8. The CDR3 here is CASSSDREVINIQYF. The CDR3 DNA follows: TGTGCCAGCAGTTCGGACAGGGAGGTTATAAACATTCAGTACTTC.

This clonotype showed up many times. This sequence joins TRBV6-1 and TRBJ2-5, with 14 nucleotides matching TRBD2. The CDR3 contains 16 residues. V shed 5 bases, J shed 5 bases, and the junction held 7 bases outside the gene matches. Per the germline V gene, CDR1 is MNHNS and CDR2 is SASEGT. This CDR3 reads CASSLKGTSGSETQYF. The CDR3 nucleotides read TGTGCCAGCAGTCTTAAAGGGACTAGCGGGAGCGAGACCCAGTACTTC.

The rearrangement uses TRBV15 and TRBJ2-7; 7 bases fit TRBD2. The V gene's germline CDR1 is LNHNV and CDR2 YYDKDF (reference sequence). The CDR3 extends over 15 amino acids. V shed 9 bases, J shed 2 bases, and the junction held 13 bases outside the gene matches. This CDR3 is CATRLPGLSPYEQYF. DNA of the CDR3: TGTGCCACAAGGCTGCCGGGACTATCTCCCTACGAGCAGTACTTC.

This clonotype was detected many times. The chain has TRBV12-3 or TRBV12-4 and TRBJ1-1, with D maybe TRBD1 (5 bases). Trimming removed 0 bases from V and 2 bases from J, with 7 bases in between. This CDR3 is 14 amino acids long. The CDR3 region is CASSLARDNTEAFF. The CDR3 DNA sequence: TGTGCCAGCAGTTTAGCGCGGGACAACACTGAAGCTTTCTTT.